This TCR beta chain was documented in a study of T cell responses to AZD1222 COVID-19 vaccine. CDR3 length: 19 residues. Germline CDR1 LNHNV, CDR2 YYDKDF (reference sequence). The V end was cut by 6 bases, the J end by 0 bases, with 24 bases between. Second-dose recipients at about 4 or about 12 weeks were treated as one pooled group. Using immunoSEQ multiplex PCR, the repertoire was profiled, and TCRdb retains in-frame clones only, with some absent. The sample has under 150,000 clones; 70% to 90% are singletons. This clone has only one observation. Its antigen is not identified. Overall study findings and caveats: Breadth and depth of Spike-specific TCRs rose after two AZD1222 doses. Seropositivity was recorded at baseline in only a handful of AZD1222 recipients.

The rearrangement joins TRBV15 to TRBJ1-3; a weak D match, TRBD1 (6 bases). This TCR was recovered from an adult who received the AZD1222 COVID-19 vaccine. Source: peripheral blood, taken 28 days after the second AZD1222 dose. This CDR3 is CATSFFPLTGPHSGNTIYF. CDR3 nucleotides: TGTGCCACCAGTTTTTTCCCATTGACAGGCCCACACTCTGGAAACACCATATATTTT.